The T cell receptor (beta chain) described here comes from a study of CD4 T cells in relation to SARS-CoV-2 and coronaviruses. Germline V CDR1 and CDR2: ENHRY, SYGVKD. The CDR3 has 15 amino acids. Trimming took 3 bases from V and 5 from J; bases not matched to a gene: 2. The unexposed donors gave CD4+ T cells in about 2010-2018, prior to COVID-19. After less than 11 days of culture, CD4+ T cells were isolated. Clones were sequenced by immunoSEQ multiplex PCR, and TCRdb holds only the in-frame ones, with some missing. Here the sample spans about 24,000 clones, under 80% being singletons. This clone was detected only a few times. Its matching antigen is unknown.

This chain joins TRBV10-3 and TRBJ2-2, with 11 bases identical to TRBD2. Sequencing was performed on CD4+ T cells from PBMCs, cultured in vitro. This clonotype was obtained from a human donor in good health. The CDR3 spells CAISELAGETGELFF. As DNA, the CDR3 is TGTGCCATCAGTGAACTAGCGGGAGAAACCGGGGAGCTGTTTTTT.